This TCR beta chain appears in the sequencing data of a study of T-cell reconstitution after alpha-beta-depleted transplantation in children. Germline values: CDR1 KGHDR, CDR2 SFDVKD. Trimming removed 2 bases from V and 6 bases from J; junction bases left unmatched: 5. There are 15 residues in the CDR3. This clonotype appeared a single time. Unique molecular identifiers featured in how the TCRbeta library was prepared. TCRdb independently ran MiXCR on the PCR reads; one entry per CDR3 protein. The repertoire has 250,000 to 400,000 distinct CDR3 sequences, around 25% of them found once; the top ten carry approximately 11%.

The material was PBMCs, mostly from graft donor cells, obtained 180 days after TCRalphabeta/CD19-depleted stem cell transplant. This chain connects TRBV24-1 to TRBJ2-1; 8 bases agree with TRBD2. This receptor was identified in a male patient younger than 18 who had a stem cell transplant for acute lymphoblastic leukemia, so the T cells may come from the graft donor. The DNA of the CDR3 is TGTGCCACCAGTGATTCAGCGGGAGTAGGCAATGAGCAGTTCTTC. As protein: CATSDSAGVGNEQFF.